The rows below give T cell receptor beta chains drawn from one sample of a study of T cell changes during pregnancy in multiple sclerosis. Clones were read by immunoSEQ multiplex PCR, and TCRdb kept only the in-frame ones, dropping some. The table lists tens of thousands of clones, 85% to 90% of them singletons. Sequencing used CD4+ T cells from peripheral blood mononuclear cells, obtained in the first trimester of pregnancy. The receptor source for this set is a female donor with multiple sclerosis, enrolled in a pregnancy study. CDR3s include the opening cysteine and the closing phenylalanine or tryptophan. D genes are given only for firm matches. Part of the rows lack a size; the others show once, few, many or a class for expanded clones.

CDR3: CASMVASGRAGEQYF
DNA: TGTGCCAGCATGGTGGCTAGCGGGAGGGCAGGGGAGCAGTACTTC
J: TRBJ2-7
V: TRBV28
D: TRBD2
size: .

CDR3: CASSARENKYNEQFF
DNA: TGTGCCAGCAGCGCGCGGGAAAATAAGTACAATGAGCAGTTCTTC
J: TRBJ2-1
V: TRBV9
D: .
size: .

CDR3: CASSLGGTGDGYTF
DNA: TGCGCCAGCAGCTTGGGGGGGACAGGGGACGGCTACACCTTC
J: TRBJ1-2
V: TRBV5-1
D: TRBD1
size: .

CDR3: CASSTDTPNTEAFF
DNA: TGCGCCAGCAGCACTGACACCCCGAACACTGAAGCTTTCTTT
J: TRBJ1-1
V: TRBV5-1
D: .
size: .

CDR3: CASSAREETQYF
DNA: TGTGCCAGCTCGGCACGGGAGGAGACCCAGTACTTC
J: TRBJ2-5
V: TRBV18
D: .
size: .

CDR3: CASSLVRRGTTNEKLFF
DNA: TGTGCCAGCAGCTTAGTGCGCAGGGGAACAACTAATGAAAAACTGTTTTTT
J: TRBJ1-4
V: TRBV11-3
D: .
size: .

CDR3: CASSPQGTMNEQFF
DNA: TGTGCCAGTAGTCCCCAGGGGACTATGAATGAGCAGTTCTTC
J: TRBJ2-1
V: TRBV19
D: .
size: once

CDR3: CASSLNPGQYEQYF
DNA: TGTGCCAGCAGTTTAAATCCGGGACAGTACGAGCAGTACTTC
J: TRBJ2-7
V: TRBV28
D: TRBD1
size: .

CDR3: CASSSTWGGTQETQYF
DNA: TGTGCCAGCAGCTCAACTTGGGGGGGGACACAAGAGACCCAGTACTTC
J: TRBJ2-5
V: TRBV7-2
D: .
size: .

CDR3: CASSSTVAESTEAFF
DNA: TGTGCCAGCAGCTCCACAGTGGCAGAGAGCACTGAAGCTTTCTTT
J: TRBJ1-1
V: TRBV5-5
D: .
size: .

CDR3: CASSPGTSQYHEQYF
DNA: TGTGCCAGCAGCCCCGGGACAAGCCAGTATCACGAGCAGTACTTC
J: TRBJ2-7
V: TRBV7-6
D: .
size: .

CDR3: CASSRPTGERTQYF
DNA: TGTGCCAGCAGCCGCCCTACAGGGGAGAGAACCCAGTACTTC
J: TRBJ2-5
V: TRBV11-2
D: TRBD1
size: .

CDR3: CAWRPAPDTEAFF
DNA: TGTGCCTGGAGACCCGCCCCAGACACTGAAGCTTTCTTT
J: TRBJ1-1
V: TRBV30
D: .
size: .

CDR3: CASSVRDSSYEQYF
DNA: TGTGCCAGTAGTGTCCGGGACTCCTCCTACGAGCAGTACTTC
J: TRBJ2-7
V: TRBV19
D: .
size: .

CDR3: CASSLARGGQEGKGGYTF
DNA: TGTGCCAGCAGCTTAGCACGAGGGGGACAGGAGGGGAAAGGAGGCTACACCTTC
J: TRBJ1-2
V: TRBV7-9
D: TRBD1
size: once

CDR3: CASSLVRSSGNTIYF
DNA: TGTGCCAGCAGCTTAGTCAGAAGCTCTGGAAACACCATATATTTT
J: TRBJ1-3
V: TRBV11-3
D: .
size: .

CDR3: CASSSTGFVQPQHF
DNA: TGTGCCAGCAGTTCGACAGGGTTCGTTCAGCCCCAGCATTTT
J: TRBJ1-5
V: TRBV28
D: TRBD1
size: .

CDR3: CASSSRTSGRAVETQYF
DNA: TGTGCCAGCAGTTCCCGGACTAGCGGGAGGGCCGTTGAGACCCAGTACTTC
J: TRBJ2-5
V: TRBV28
D: TRBD2
size: .

CDR3: CASSQWNRGGTDTQYF
DNA: TGCGCCAGCAGCCAATGGAATCGCGGGGGCACAGATACGCAGTATTTT
J: TRBJ2-3
V: TRBV4-3
D: .
size: .

CDR3: CASSPPLADSTDTQYF
DNA: TGCGCCAGCAGCCCACCACTAGCGGACAGCACAGATACGCAGTATTTT
J: TRBJ2-3
V: TRBV5-1
D: TRBD2
size: .

CDR3: CASSPLDSSQPQHF
DNA: TGTGCCAGCTCACCACTAGACAGTTCTCAGCCCCAGCATTTT
J: TRBJ1-5
V: TRBV18
D: .
size: .

CDR3: CASTFSRGSYNEQFF
DNA: TGTGCCAGCACTTTTTCTAGGGGATCCTACAATGAGCAGTTCTTC
J: TRBJ2-1
V: TRBV6-1
D: .
size: .

CDR3: CASSSQGGWGANEKLFF
DNA: TGTGCCAGCAGTTCCCAAGGCGGGTGGGGGGCTAATGAAAAACTGTTTTTT
J: TRBJ1-4
V: TRBV28
D: .
size: .

CDR3: CASSEANRGGNEQFF
DNA: TGTGCCAGCAGTGAAGCTAACAGGGGTGGCAATGAGCAGTTCTTC
J: TRBJ2-1
V: TRBV2
D: TRBD1
size: .

CDR3: CASSLEQGFYNEQFF
DNA: TGTGCCAGCAGCTTAGAACAGGGGTTCTACAATGAGCAGTTCTTC
J: TRBJ2-1
V: TRBV7-2
D: TRBD1
size: .

CDR3: CASSLSLEKNTIYF
DNA: TGTGCCAGCAGTTTATCATTAGAGAAAAACACCATATATTTT
J: TRBJ1-3
V: TRBV27
D: .
size: .

CDR3: CASSEMGGAFF
DNA: TGTGCCAGCAGTGAAATGGGAGGAGCTTTCTTT
J: TRBJ1-1
V: TRBV6-1
D: .
size: .

CDR3: CASSLGTGGAGTEAFF
DNA: TGTGCCAGCAGCCTCGGGACAGGGGGCGCCGGTACTGAAGCTTTCTTT
J: TRBJ1-1
V: TRBV9
D: TRBD1
size: .

CDR3: CASSPRGAQDTIYF
DNA: TGTGCCAGCAGCCCCCGCGGAGCCCAAGACACCATATATTTT
J: TRBJ1-3
V: TRBV7-2
D: .
size: .

CDR3: CASSYREGAHLGTGELFF
DNA: TGCGCCAGCAGCTACCGTGAGGGGGCGCATTTGGGCACCGGGGAGCTGTTTTTT
J: TRBJ2-2
V: TRBV5-1
D: TRBD1
size: .

CDR3: CASSPLDRNQETQYF
DNA: TGTGCCAGCAGCCCGCTCGACAGGAACCAAGAGACCCAGTACTTC
J: TRBJ2-5
V: TRBV6-1
D: .
size: .

CDR3: CASTLGGGPYF
DNA: TGTGCCAGCACTTTAGGCGGGGGACCGTACTTC
J: TRBJ2-7
V: TRBV11-2
D: TRBD2
size: .

CDR3: CASSLVQSGAGANVLTF
DNA: TGCGCCAGCAGCTTGGTACAGAGCGGGGCTGGGGCCAACGTCCTGACTTTC
J: TRBJ2-6
V: TRBV5-1
D: TRBD2
size: .

CDR3: CASSSGGSGSREQYF
DNA: TGCGCCAGCAGCTCCGGGGGTTCTGGTTCGCGGGAGCAGTACTTC
J: TRBJ2-7
V: TRBV5-1
D: .
size: .

CDR3: CASRRYLDTGELFF
DNA: TGTGCCAGCAGGCGGTATTTGGACACCGGGGAGCTGTTTTTT
J: TRBJ2-2
V: TRBV6-1
D: .
size: few

CDR3: CASSGTGLVLSTDTQYF
DNA: TGTGCCAGCAGCGGAACCGGACTAGTACTCAGCACAGATACGCAGTATTTT
J: TRBJ2-3
V: TRBV5-6
D: TRBD2
size: .

CDR3: CASSQEAGQRQYF
DNA: TGCGCCAGCAGCCAAGAGGCAGGGCAGAGGCAGTACTTC
J: TRBJ2-7
V: TRBV4-1
D: .
size: .

CDR3: CASSLGGTSSNEQFF
DNA: TGCGCCAGCAGCTTGGGGGGGACTAGCTCCAATGAGCAGTTCTTC
J: TRBJ2-1
V: TRBV5-1
D: TRBD2
size: .

CDR3: CASSQTTGSRSYNEQFF
DNA: TGTGCCAGCAGTCAAACTACGGGGTCACGCTCCTACAATGAGCAGTTCTTC
J: TRBJ2-1
V: TRBV5-8
D: .
size: .

CDR3: CASSFTGMNTEAFF
DNA: TGTGCCAGCAGTTTTACAGGGATGAACACTGAAGCTTTCTTT
J: TRBJ1-1
V: TRBV6-6
D: .
size: once

CDR3: CSVGGLGEAFF
DNA: TGCAGCGTTGGGGGCTTGGGGGAAGCTTTCTTT
J: TRBJ1-1
V: TRBV29-1
D: .
size: .

CDR3: CASSVQAGGAYNEQFF
DNA: TGTGCCAGCAGCGTACAAGCGGGAGGGGCCTACAATGAGCAGTTCTTC
J: TRBJ2-1
V: TRBV9
D: TRBD2
size: .

CDR3: CASSFPRSRAREETQYF
DNA: TGTGCCAGCAGCTTCCCTCGGTCCAGAGCTAGAGAAGAGACCCAGTACTTC
J: TRBJ2-5
V: TRBV7-8
D: .
size: .

CDR3: CASSLTDYQETQYF
DNA: TGTGCCAGTAGCCTGACTGATTACCAAGAGACCCAGTACTTC
J: TRBJ2-5
V: TRBV19
D: .
size: .

CDR3: CASSVEGNQPQHF
DNA: TGTGCCAGTAGTGTGGAGGGCAATCAGCCCCAGCATTTT
J: TRBJ1-5
V: TRBV19
D: .
size: .

CDR3: CASSSKPRTSGGLGVDTQYF
DNA: TGTGCCAGCAGCTCCAAACCACGAACTAGCGGGGGACTCGGGGTAGATACGCAGTATTTT
J: TRBJ2-3
V: TRBV7-3
D: TRBD2
size: .

CDR3: CASSSTGFSTTEAFF
DNA: TGTGCCAGCAGTTCCACAGGGTTTTCGACCACTGAAGCTTTCTTT
J: TRBJ1-1
V: TRBV6-6
D: .
size: .

CDR3: CASSLLSNTEAFF
DNA: TGTGCCAGCAGTTTATTATCTAACACTGAAGCTTTCTTT
J: TRBJ1-1
V: TRBV28
D: .
size: .

CDR3: CASSLGVGAFGEAFF
DNA: TGTGCCAGCAGCCTCGGAGTGGGGGCATTTGGCGAAGCTTTCTTT
J: TRBJ1-1
V: TRBV7-9
D: .
size: .

CDR3: CASSLPGTSGGGHSSEQYF
DNA: TGTGCCAGCAGCTTACCCGGGACTAGCGGGGGGGGCCATAGCTCCGAGCAGTACTTC
J: TRBJ2-7
V: TRBV7-2
D: TRBD2
size: .

CDR3: CSASGQNYGYTF
DNA: TGCAGCGCCTCCGGACAGAACTATGGCTACACCTTC
J: TRBJ1-2
V: TRBV29-1
D: .
size: .

CDR3: CASRPGGRRGSPLHF
DNA: TGTGCCAGCAGGCCGGGGGGGCGTAGGGGTTCACCCCTCCACTTT
J: TRBJ1-6
V: TRBV27
D: .
size: .

CDR3: CASRRQPNVAF
DNA: TGTGCCAGTAGGAGACAGCCTAACGTCGCCTTC
J: TRBJ1-2
V: TRBV19
D: .
size: .

CDR3: CASSLGASGSPDTQYF
DNA: TGTGCCAGCAGCTTAGGGGCTAGCGGGAGCCCAGATACGCAGTATTTT
J: TRBJ2-3
V: TRBV7-6
D: TRBD2
size: once

CDR3: CASSPRGGTIYTF
DNA: TGTGCCAGCAGCCCCAGGGGTGGAACAATCTACACCTTC
J: TRBJ1-2
V: TRBV9
D: .
size: .

CDR3: CASSLGGTTHQETQYF
DNA: TGTGCCAGCAGCTTAGGCGGGACTACCCACCAAGAGACCCAGTACTTC
J: TRBJ2-5
V: TRBV11-3
D: TRBD2
size: .

CDR3: CASNGDSFTYEQYF
DNA: TGTGCCAGCAATGGGGACAGCTTTACCTACGAGCAGTACTTC
J: TRBJ2-7
V: TRBV6-6
D: TRBD1
size: .

CDR3: CASTPGNQPQHF
DNA: TGTGCCAGCACGCCGGGGAATCAGCCCCAGCATTTT
J: TRBJ1-5
V: TRBV6-1
D: .
size: .

CDR3: CASSQDLEGAQSSGEKLFF
DNA: TGCGCCAGCAGCCAAGACCTCGAGGGGGCGCAGAGTTCGGGTGAAAAACTGTTTTTT
J: TRBJ1-4
V: TRBV4-1
D: TRBD1
size: .